The source of this TCR beta chain is a study of blood T cell repertoires in COVID-19. In the study overall: Material from acute and convalescent COVID-19 was sourced from the United States, Italy and Spain.

V shed 7 bases and J shed 1 base, with 13 bases lying between them. From germline, CDR1 is SQVTM and CDR2 ANQGSEA. The CDR3 has 13 amino acids. Original handling: Reference gene primer amplification yielded estimated nucleated cell counts. Libraries were prepared by immunoSEQ multiplex PCR; TCRdb keeps only in-frame clonotypes and omits some of them. The V and J calls and the clone size are those of that table, but D and trimming were determined from the DNA. The sample includes 250,000 to 300,000 clones, 75% to 90% of them seen just once. This TCR came from a man between 25 and 39 years old with active or convalescent COVID-19. The rearrangement joins TRBV29-1 to TRBJ1-1; D possibly corresponds to TRBD1 (6 bases). The specimen sequenced was peripheral blood. DNA for the CDR3: TGCAGCGCTAGATGGACAGAGAACACTGAAGCTTTCTTT. Translation gives CSARWTENTEAFF.